What follows are 20 T cell receptor beta chains derived from one specimen sequenced in a study of Tregs in tolerant kidney transplant recipients. Clones were read by immunoSEQ multiplex PCR, and TCRdb kept only the in-frame ones, dropping some. The data contain 240,000 or so clones, roughly 80% of them singletons. Sequenced: CD4+ T cells from blood. The receptors were sampled from a human donor in good health.

This chain links TRBV12-5 with TRBJ1-1; no clear D gene. Germline V CDR1 and CDR2: LGHNT, FRNRAP. This CDR3 contains 13 residues. V lost 2 bases to trimming and J lost 4 bases, with 8 bases between them. CDR3 sequence (DNA): TGTGCTAGTGGTTTGAACGGGTTCACTGAAGCTTTCTTT. Its translation is CASGLNGFTEAFF.

The chain carries TRBV7-8 and TRBJ1-2; TRBD1 aligns across 7 bases. The length of the CDR3 is 16 residues. Germline V lookup: CDR1 SGHVS, CDR2 FQNEAQ. V dropped 2 bases and J dropped 0; count of bases not matched to a gene: 6. DNA for the CDR3: TGTGCCAGCAGCTTACTTGGGACAGCGCCTAACTATGGCTACACCTTC. This sequence encodes CASSLLGTAPNYGYTF.

The CDR3 spells CASSIDGSYNEQFF. The CDR3, as DNA: TGTGCCAGTAGTATTGATGGCTCCTACAATGAGCAGTTCTTC. This sequence joins TRBV19 and TRBJ2-1; D unresolved. The length of the CDR3 is 14 residues. The V and J ends lost 3 bases and 0 bases respectively, with 6 bases between them. CDR1 is LNHDA, CDR2 SQIVND, per germline (reference sequence).

The CDR3 sequence is CGGRTSGEQFF. In DNA form, the CDR3 reads TGCGGCGGGAGGACTAGCGGTGAGCAGTTCTTC. V and J are TRBV20-1 and TRBJ2-1, with 10 bases identical to TRBD2. CDR1 is DFQATT, CDR2 SNEGSKA, per germline (reference sequence). This CDR3 comprises 11 residues.

V and J are TRBV4-1 and TRBJ2-6, with D possibly TRBD2 on 6 matching bases. Germline V lookup: CDR1 MGHRA, CDR2 YSYEKL. The CDR3 is 15 residues long. V gave up 4 bases and J gave up 4 bases, with 11 bases separating them. The CDR3 DNA reads TGCGCCAGCAGCCCGACGGGAGCGGGGGCCAACGTCCTGACTTTC. Translating gives CASSPTGAGANVLTF.

The J gene is TRBJ2-1, the V gene TRBV29-1; 8 bases agree with TRBD1. The CDR3 runs 12 residues. The J segment lost 7 bases and the V segment lost 5 bases, leaving 4 bases of the junction unmatched. Germline V gene sequence: CDR1 SQVTM, CDR2 ANQGSEA. The DNA of the CDR3 is TGCAGCGTTCCGGGACAGGAGAATGAGCAGTTCTTC. Translated: CSVPGQENEQFF.

The table lists this clone with a few counts. The V and J genes are TRBV11-2 and TRBJ2-1, with TRBD2 matching over 9 bases. This CDR3 is built from 15 residues. In germline, CDR1 is SGHAT, CDR2 FQNNGV. V was pared by 1 base and J by 9 bases, with 7 bases of the junction left unmatched. The CDR3, as DNA: TGTGCCAGCAGCTTAGTCCTAGCGGGATCGGGTGAGCAGTTCTTC. It codes for CASSLVLAGSGEQFF.

The rearrangement links TRBV5-1 to TRBJ1-1, with no clear D. Trimming cost V 4 bases and J 0 bases, with 16 bases left between them. Germline CDR1 SGHRS, CDR2 YFSETQ. CDR3 size: 16 residues. DNA for the CDR3: TGCGCCAGCAGCGTAGGTTCCGGACGGCTGAACACTGAAGCTTTCTTT. Amino acid sequence: CASSVGSGRLNTEAFF.

V gene TRBV6-5 combines with J gene TRBJ1-6, with D perhaps TRBD1 (5 bases). Trimming left V 0 bases short and J 10 bases short, with 13 bases between. This CDR3 has 15 amino acids. Germline values: CDR1 MNHEY, CDR2 SVGAGI. CDR3 in DNA: TGTGCCAGCAGTTACTCGACCAGGGTCGAGTCACCCCTCCACTTT. Translation gives CASSYSTRVESPLHF.

The genes are TRBV10-2 and TRBJ1-1; 7 bases agree with TRBD1. The CDR3 covers 15 residues. J was trimmed by 4 bases and V by 6 bases; bases with no gene match: 11. The V gene's germline CDR1 is WSHSY and CDR2 SAAADI. CDR3 coding DNA: TGCGCCAGCAGAGACAGGGTAGAGGGGCTCACTGAAGCTTTCTTT. It specifies CASRDRVEGLTEAFF.

J is TRBJ1-5 and V is TRBV30; 10 bases align to TRBD1. Unmatched junction bases numbered 6, after V lost 1 base and J lost 6 bases. CDR1 is GTSNPN, CDR2 SVGIG, per germline (reference sequence). This CDR3 contains 15 residues. CDR3 in DNA: TGTGCCTGGAGTGCACCGACAGGGGGCGGTCAGCCCCAGCATTTT. Amino acid sequence: CAWSAPTGGGQPQHF.

This CDR3 reads CASEVLYEQYF. The DNA of the CDR3 is TGTGCCAGCGAAGTACTCTACGAGCAGTACTTC. V gene TRBV2 combines with J gene TRBJ2-7, with no clear D. Per germline, CDR1 SNHLY and CDR2 FYNNEI. The CDR3 totals 11 residues. Trimming stripped 8 bases from V and 3 bases from J, with 8 bases between.

The chain couples TRBV7-9 to TRBJ2-3; TRBD2 aligns across 13 bases. The CDR3 consists of 19 residues. Germline loops: CDR1 SEHNR, CDR2 FQNEAQ (reference sequence). The V gene end was trimmed by 2 bases and the J gene end by 2 bases; junction bases not matched to a gene: 10. CDR3: CASSLLTSGGAYSTDTQYF. CDR3 bases: TGTGCCAGCAGCTTACTCACTAGCGGGGGGGCCTATTCCACAGATACGCAGTATTTT.

This clone was counted only a few times. This rearrangement joins TRBV7-9 to TRBJ1-5; D possibly corresponds to TRBD1 (6 bases). The germline V gene encodes CDR1 SEHNR and CDR2 FQNEAQ (reference sequence). Trimming cost V 8 bases and J 6 bases, with 14 bases left between them. The CDR3 spans 13 residues. The CDR3 reads CASGGGAGQPQHF. The CDR3 region has the DNA TGTGCCAGCGGCGGGGGGGCCGGTCAGCCCCAGCATTTT.

A remark on this clone: Other DNA sequences in the sample encode the same CDR3. The V call is TRBV2, the J call TRBJ2-1; D remains unclear. Germline values: CDR1 SNHLY, CDR2 FYNNEI. This CDR3 spans 13 amino acids. Trimming took off 1 base at V and 10 bases at J, with 11 bases between the two ends. The DNA for the CDR3 is TGTGCCAGCAGTGAAGTAGGGTTGGACGAGCAGTTCTTC. Protein: CASSEVGLDEQFF.

The genes are TRBV19 and TRBJ1-6; 12 positions agree with TRBD1. The junction had 15 bases not matched to a gene; V was cut back by 9 bases and J by 6 bases. Germline lookup yields CDR1 LNHDA and CDR2 SQIVND (reference sequence). The CDR3 consists of 18 residues. The chain's CDR3 is CAREGQGACLCCNSPLHF. CDR3 DNA sequence: TGTGCCAGAGAGGGACAGGGGGCTTGCTTGTGTTGTAATTCACCCCTCCACTTT.

The chain uses TRBV18 and TRBJ1-1; no reliable D call. Per the germline V gene, CDR1 is KGHSH and CDR2 is LQKENI. V dropped 2 bases and J dropped 8 bases, with 6 bases sitting between them. CDR3 length: 11 residues. The CDR3 loop reads CASSPSKEAFF. In nucleotides, the CDR3 is TGTGCCAGCTCACCATCCAAGGAAGCTTTCTTT. Using reference TRBV18 and TRBJ1-1 for the parts outside the CDR3, the full variable domain is NAGVMQNPRHLVRRRGQEARLRCSPMKGHSHVYWYRQLPEEGLKFMVYLQKENIIDESGMPKERFSAEFPKEGPSILRIQQVVRGDSAAYFCASSPSKEAFFGQGTRLTVV.

For the CDR3, the DNA is TGCGCCAGCAGCTTCGGACGGGGGGCGAGTGAAAAACTGTTTTTT. It specifies CASSFGRGASEKLFF. The genes are TRBV5-1 and TRBJ1-4; D is perhaps TRBD1 (6 bases). The V and J ends lost 2 bases and 7 bases respectively, with 15 bases between them. CDR3 length: 15 residues. Germline V gives CDR1 SGHRS, CDR2 YFSETQ.

This clone was seen once. CDR3 DNA sequence: TGTGCCAGCAGTTACTCGAATGCAGGATGGGGCTACACCTTC. It translates to CASSYSNAGWGYTF. The rearrangement joins TRBV6-5 to TRBJ1-2; D call uncertain. V lost 0 bases to trimming and J lost 8 bases, with 13 bases between them. The CDR3 sequence is 14 residues long. Germline CDR1 is MNHEY and CDR2 is SVGAGI.

The chain employs TRBV5-1 and TRBJ2-1, with D hard to call. Trimming removed 5 bases from V and 10 bases from J, with 13 bases in between. CDR1 is SGHRS, CDR2 YFSETQ, per germline. This CDR3 is built from 12 residues. Written as DNA, the CDR3 is TGCGCCAGCAGGAAACTTCAGGAGGAGCAGTTCTTC. Amino acid sequence: CASRKLQEEQFF.